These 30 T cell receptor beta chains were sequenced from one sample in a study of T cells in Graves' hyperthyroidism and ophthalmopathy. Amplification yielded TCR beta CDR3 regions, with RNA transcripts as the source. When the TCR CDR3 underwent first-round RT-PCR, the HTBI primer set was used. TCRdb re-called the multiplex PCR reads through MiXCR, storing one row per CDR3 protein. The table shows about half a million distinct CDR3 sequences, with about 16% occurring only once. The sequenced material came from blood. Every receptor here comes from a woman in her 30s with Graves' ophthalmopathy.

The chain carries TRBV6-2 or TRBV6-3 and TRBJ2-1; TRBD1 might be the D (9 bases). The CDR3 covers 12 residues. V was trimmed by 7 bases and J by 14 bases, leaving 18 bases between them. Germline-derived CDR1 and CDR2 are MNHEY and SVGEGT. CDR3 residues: CASTISGTGKFF. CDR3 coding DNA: TGTGCCAGCACCATTAGCGGGACAGGGAAGTTCTTC.

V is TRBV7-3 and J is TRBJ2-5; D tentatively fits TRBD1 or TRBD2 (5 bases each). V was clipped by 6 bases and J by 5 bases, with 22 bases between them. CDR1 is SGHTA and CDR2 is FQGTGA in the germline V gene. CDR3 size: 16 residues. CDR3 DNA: TGTGCCAGCAGTCTCATACCAACCGAGGGGCGGGAGACCCAGTACTTC. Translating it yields CASSLIPTEGRETQYF.

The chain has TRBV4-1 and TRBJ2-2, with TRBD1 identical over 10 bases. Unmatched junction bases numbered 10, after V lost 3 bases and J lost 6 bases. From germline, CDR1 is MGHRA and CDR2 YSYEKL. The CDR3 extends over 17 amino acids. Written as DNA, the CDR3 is TGCGCCAGCAGCCATGCAAACCGGGACAGGGGTGCCGGGGAGCTGTTTTTT. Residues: CASSHANRDRGAGELFF.

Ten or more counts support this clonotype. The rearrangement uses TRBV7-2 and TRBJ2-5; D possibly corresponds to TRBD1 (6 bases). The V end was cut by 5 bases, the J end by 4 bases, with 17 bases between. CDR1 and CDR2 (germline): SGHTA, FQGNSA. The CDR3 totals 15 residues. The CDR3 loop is CASSPELIRGETQYF. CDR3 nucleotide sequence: TGTGCCAGCAGCCCCGAACTTATCAGGGGAGAGACCCAGTACTTC. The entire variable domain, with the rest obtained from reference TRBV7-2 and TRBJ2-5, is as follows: GAGVSQSPSNKVTEKGKDVELRCDPISGHTALYWYRQSLGQGLEFLIYFQGNSAPDKSGLPSDRFSAERTGGSVSTLTIQRTQQEDSAVYLCASSPELIRGETQYFGPGTRLLVL.

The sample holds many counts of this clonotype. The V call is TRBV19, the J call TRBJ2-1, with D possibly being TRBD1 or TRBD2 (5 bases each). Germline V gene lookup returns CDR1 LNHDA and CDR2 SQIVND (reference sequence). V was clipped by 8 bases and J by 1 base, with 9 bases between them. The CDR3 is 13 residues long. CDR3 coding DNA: TGTGCCAGTTCCAGGGAGTCCTACAATGAGCAGTTCTTC. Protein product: CASSRESYNEQFF.

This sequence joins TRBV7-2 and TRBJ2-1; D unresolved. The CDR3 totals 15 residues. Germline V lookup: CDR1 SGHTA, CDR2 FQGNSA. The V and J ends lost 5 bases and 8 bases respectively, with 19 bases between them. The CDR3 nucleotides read TGTGCCAGCAGCCCAAGAGCCCCCGCAACCCATGAGCAGTTCTTC. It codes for CASSPRAPATHEQFF.

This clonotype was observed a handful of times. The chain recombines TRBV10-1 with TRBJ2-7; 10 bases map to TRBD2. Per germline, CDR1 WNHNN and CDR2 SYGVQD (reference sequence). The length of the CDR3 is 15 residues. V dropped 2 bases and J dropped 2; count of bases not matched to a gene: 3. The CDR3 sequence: CASSESTSGTYEQYF. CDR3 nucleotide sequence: TGCGCCAGCAGTGAGAGTACTAGCGGGACCTACGAGCAGTACTTC.

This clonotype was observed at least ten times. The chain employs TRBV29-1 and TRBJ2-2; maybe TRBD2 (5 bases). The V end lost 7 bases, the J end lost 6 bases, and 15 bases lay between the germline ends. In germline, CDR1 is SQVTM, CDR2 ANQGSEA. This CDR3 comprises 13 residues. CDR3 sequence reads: CSASASLAGELFF. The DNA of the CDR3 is TGCAGCGCGTCCGCTAGCTTGGCCGGGGAGCTGTTTTTT.

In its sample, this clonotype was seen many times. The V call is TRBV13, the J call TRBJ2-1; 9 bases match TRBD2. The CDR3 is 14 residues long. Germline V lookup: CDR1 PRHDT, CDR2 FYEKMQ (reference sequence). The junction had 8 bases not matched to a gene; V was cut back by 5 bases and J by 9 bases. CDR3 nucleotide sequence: TGTGCCAGCAGCCTCGGGCTAGCGGGATTTGAGCAGTTCTTC. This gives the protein CASSLGLAGFEQFF.

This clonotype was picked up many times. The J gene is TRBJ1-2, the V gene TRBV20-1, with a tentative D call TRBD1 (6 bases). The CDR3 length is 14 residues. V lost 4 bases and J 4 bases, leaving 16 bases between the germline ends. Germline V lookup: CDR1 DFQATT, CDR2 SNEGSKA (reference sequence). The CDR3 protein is CSAIPGAIIYGYTF. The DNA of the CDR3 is TGCAGTGCTATCCCGGGGGCCATCATCTATGGCTACACCTTC.

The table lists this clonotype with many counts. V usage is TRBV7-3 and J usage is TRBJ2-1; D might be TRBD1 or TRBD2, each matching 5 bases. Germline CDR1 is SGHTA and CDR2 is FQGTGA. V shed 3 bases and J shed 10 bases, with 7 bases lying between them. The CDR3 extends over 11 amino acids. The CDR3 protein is CASSFEGEQFF. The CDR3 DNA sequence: TGTGCCAGCAGCTTCGAGGGGGAGCAGTTCTTC.

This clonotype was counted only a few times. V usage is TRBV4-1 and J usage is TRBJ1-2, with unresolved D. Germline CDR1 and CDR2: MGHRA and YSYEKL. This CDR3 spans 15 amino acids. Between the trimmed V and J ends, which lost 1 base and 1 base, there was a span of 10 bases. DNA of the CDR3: TGCGCCAGCAGCCAAGCGAACAGCCTTAACTATGGCTACACCTTC. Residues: CASSQANSLNYGYTF.

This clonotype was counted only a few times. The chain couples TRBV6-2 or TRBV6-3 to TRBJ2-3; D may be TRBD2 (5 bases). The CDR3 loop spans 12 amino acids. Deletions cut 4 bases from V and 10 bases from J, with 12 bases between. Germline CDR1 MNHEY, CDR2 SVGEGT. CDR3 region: CASSLLALAQYF. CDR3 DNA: TGTGCCAGCAGTTTGCTAGCCCTAGCGCAGTATTTT.

CDR3 residues: CASSVGVGQGFTPRYGYTF. The CDR3 DNA follows: TGTGCCAGCAGCGTAGGGGTGGGGCAGGGGTTTACCCCGCGCTATGGCTACACCTTC. The chain combines TRBV9 with TRBJ1-2; D might be TRBD1 (6 bases). Trimming stripped 0 bases from V and 4 bases from J, with 25 bases between. CDR3 length: 19 residues. Germline values: CDR1 SGDLS, CDR2 YYNGEE.

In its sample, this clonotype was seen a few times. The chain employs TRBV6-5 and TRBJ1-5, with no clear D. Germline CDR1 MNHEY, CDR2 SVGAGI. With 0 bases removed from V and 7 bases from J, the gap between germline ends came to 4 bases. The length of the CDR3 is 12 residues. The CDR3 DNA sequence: TGTGCCAGCAGTTACTCGCGGCAGCCCCAGCATTTT. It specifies CASSYSRQPQHF.

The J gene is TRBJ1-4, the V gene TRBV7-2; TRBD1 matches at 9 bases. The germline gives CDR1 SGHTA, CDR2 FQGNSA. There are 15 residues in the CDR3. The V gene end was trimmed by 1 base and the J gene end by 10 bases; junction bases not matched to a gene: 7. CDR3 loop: CASSLEGTGNGKLFF. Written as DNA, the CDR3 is TGTGCCAGCAGCTTAGAGGGGACAGGGAACGGAAAACTGTTTTTT.

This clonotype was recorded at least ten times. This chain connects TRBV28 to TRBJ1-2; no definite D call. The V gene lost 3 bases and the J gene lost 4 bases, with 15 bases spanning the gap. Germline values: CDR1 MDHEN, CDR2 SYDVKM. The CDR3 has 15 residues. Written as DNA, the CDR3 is TGTGCCAGCAGTTTGGGGAACCTAAGGGTCTATGGCTACACCTTC. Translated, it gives CASSLGNLRVYGYTF.

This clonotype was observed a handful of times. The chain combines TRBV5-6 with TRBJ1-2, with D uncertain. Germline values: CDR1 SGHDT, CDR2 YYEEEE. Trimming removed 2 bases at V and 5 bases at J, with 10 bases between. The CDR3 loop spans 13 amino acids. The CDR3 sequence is CASSFVTNYGYTF. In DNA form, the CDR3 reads TGTGCCAGCAGCTTCGTCACCAATTATGGCTACACCTTC. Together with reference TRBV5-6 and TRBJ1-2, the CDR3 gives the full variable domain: DAGVTQSPTHLIKTRGQQVTLRCSPKSGHDTVSWYQQALGQGPQFIFQYYEEEERQRGNFPDRFSGHQFPNYSSELNVNALLLGDSALYLCASSFVTNYGYTFGSGTRLTVV.

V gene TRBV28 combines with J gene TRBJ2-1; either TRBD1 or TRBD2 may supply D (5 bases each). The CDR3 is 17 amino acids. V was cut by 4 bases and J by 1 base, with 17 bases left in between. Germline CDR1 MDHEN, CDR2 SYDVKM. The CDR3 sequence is CASSSLEWGSSYNEQFF. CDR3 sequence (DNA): TGTGCCAGCAGTTCCCTAGAGTGGGGGAGTTCCTACAATGAGCAGTTCTTC.

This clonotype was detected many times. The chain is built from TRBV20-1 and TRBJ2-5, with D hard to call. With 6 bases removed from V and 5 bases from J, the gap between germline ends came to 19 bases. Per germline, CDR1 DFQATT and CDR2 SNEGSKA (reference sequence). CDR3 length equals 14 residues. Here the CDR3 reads CSASTIDTHETQYF. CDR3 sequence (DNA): TGCAGTGCCAGCACCATTGACACGCATGAGACCCAGTACTTC.

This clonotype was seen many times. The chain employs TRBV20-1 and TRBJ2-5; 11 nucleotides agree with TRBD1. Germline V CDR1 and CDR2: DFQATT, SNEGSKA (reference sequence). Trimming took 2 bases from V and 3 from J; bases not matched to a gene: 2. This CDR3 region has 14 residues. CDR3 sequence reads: CSARTGQGEETQYF. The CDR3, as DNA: TGCAGTGCTAGAACGGGACAGGGGGAAGAGACCCAGTACTTC.

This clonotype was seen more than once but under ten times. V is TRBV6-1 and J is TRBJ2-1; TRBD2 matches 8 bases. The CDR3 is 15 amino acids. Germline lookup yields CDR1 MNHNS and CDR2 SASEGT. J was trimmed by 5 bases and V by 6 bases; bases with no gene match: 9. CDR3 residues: CASRESGSNDNEQFF. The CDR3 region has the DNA TGTGCCAGCAGAGAGAGCGGGAGCAACGACAATGAGCAGTTCTTC.

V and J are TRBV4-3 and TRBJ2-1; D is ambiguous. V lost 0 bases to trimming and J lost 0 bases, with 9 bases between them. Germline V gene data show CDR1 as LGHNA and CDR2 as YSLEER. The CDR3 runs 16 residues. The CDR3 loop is CASSQELVPSYNEQFF. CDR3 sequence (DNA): TGCGCCAGCAGCCAAGAGTTGGTACCCTCCTACAATGAGCAGTTCTTC.

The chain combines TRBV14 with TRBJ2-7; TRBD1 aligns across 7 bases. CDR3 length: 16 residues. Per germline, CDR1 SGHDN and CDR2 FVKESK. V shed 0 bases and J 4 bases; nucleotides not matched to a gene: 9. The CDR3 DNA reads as TGTGCCAGCAGCCAAGATCGAGGGTACAGGGGTTACGAGCAGTACTTC. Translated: CASSQDRGYRGYEQYF.

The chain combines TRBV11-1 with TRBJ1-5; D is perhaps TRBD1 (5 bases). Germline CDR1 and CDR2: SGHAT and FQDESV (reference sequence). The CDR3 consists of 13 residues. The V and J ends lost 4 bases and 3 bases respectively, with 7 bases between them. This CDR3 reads CASSSQDNQPQHF. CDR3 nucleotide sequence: TGTGCCAGCAGCTCACAGGACAATCAGCCCCAGCATTTT. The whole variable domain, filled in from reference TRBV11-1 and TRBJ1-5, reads EAEVAQSPRYKITEKSQAVAFWCDPISGHATLYWYRQILGQGPELLVQFQDESVVDDSQLPKDRFSAERLKGVDSTLKIQPAELGDSAMYLCASSSQDNQPQHFGDGTRLSIL.

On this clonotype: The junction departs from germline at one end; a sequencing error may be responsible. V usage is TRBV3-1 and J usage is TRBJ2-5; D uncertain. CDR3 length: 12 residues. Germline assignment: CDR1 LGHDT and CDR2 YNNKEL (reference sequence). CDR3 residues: CASGQDRKTQYF. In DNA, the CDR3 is TGTGCCAGCGGCCAAGATAGGAAGACCCAGTACTTC.

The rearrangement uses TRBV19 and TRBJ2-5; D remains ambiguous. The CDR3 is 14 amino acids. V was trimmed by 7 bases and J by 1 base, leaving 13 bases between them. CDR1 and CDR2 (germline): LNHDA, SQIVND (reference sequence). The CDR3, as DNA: TGTGCCAGTACCCCCCGGGCAGCCCAAGAGACCCAGTACTTC. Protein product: CASTPRAAQETQYF.

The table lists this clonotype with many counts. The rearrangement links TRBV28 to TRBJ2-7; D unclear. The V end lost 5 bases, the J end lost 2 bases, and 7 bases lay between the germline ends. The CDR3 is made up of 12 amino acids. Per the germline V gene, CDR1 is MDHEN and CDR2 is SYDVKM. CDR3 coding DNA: TGTGCCAGCAGTGGCAGGACCTACGAGCAGTACTTC. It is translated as CASSGRTYEQYF.

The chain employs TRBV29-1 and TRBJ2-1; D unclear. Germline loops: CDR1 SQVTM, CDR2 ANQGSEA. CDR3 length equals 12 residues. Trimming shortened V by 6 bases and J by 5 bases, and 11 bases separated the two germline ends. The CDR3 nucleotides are TGCAGCGTCCCTTCCCCTCACAATGAGCAGTTCTTC. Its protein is CSVPSPHNEQFF.

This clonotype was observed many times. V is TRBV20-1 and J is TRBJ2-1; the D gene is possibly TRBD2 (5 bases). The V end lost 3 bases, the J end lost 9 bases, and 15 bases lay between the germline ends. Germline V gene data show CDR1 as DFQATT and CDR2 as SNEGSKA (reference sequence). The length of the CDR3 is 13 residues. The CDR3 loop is CSASAGRVGEQFF. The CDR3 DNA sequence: TGCAGTGCTAGCGCGGGCCGGGTCGGTGAGCAGTTCTTC.